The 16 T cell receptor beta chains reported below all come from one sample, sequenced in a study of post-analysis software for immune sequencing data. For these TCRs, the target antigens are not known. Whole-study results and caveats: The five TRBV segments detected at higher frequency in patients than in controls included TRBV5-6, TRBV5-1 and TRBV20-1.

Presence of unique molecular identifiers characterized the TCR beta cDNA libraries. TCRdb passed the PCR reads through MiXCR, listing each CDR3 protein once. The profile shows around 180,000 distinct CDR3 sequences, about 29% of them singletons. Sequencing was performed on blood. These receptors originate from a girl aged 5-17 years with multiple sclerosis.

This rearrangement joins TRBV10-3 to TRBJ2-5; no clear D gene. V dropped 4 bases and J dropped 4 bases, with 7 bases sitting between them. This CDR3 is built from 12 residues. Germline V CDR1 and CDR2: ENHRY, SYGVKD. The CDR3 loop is CAISVTGETQYF. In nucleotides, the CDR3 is TGTGCCATCAGTGTTACGGGAGAGACCCAGTACTTC.

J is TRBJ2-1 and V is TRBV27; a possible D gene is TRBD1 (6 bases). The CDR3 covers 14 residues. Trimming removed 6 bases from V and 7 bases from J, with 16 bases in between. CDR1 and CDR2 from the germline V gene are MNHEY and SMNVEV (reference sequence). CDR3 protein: CASRRWAQGNEQFF. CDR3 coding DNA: TGTGCCAGCAGGAGGTGGGCGCAGGGGAATGAGCAGTTCTTC.

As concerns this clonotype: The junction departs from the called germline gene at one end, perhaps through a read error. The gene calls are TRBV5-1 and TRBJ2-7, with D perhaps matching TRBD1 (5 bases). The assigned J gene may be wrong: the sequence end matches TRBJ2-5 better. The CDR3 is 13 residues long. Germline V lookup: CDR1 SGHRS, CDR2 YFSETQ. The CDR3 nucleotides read TGCGCCGGCAGCTTGGGGCTAAAAGAGACCCAGTACTTC. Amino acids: CAGSLGLKETQYF.

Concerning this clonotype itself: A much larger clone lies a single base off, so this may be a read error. The CDR3 region has the DNA TGCAGCGGCCTGGGGGGGGAAGAGCAGAACTTC. It codes for CSGLGGEEQNF. This chain uses TRBV29-1 with TRBJ2-4, with 7 bases aligning to TRBD2. This CDR3 spans 11 amino acids. Germline CDR1 reads SQVTM; CDR2 reads ANQGSEA. Looking up the rest from reference TRBV29-1 and TRBJ2-4 gives the full variable domain: SAVISQKPSRDICQRGTSLTIQCQVDSQVTMMFWYRQQPGQSLTLIATANQGSEATYESGFVIDKFPISRPNLTFSTLTVSNMSPEDSSIYLCSGLGGEEQNFGAGTRLSVL.

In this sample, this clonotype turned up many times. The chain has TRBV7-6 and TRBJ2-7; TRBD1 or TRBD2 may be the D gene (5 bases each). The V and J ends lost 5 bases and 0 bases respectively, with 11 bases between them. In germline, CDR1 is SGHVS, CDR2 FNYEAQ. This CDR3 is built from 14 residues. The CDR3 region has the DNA TGTGCCAGCAGCCCTGGGACGGACTCCTACGAGCAGTACTTC. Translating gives CASSPGTDSYEQYF.

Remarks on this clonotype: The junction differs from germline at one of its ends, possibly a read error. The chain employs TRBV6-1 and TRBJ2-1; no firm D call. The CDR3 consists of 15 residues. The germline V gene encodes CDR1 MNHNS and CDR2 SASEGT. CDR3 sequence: CASGESLGSYNEQFF. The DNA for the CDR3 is TGTGCCAGCGGTGAAAGCCTAGGCTCCTACAATGAGCAGTTCTTC.

CDR3 coding DNA: TGCAGCACGCCGCAAAAGCCCGGGACATACTATGGCTACACCTTC. Translation: CSTPQKPGTYYGYTF. The rearrangement links TRBV20-1 to TRBJ1-2; tentatively, D is TRBD1 (6 bases). This CDR3 has 15 amino acids. CDR1 and CDR2 (germline): DFQATT, SNEGSKA (reference sequence).

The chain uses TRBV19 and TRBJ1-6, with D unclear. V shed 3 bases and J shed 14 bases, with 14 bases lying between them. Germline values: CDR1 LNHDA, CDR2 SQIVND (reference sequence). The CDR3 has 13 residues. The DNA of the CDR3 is TGTGCCAGTAGTATGACCCTCCTCGGGGCCCTCCACTTT. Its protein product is CASSMTLLGALHF.

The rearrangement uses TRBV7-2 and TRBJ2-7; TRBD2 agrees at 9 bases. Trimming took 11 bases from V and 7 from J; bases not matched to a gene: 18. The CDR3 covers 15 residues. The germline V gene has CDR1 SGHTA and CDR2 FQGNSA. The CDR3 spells CACSLIAGGPREQYF. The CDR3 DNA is TGTGCCTGTAGCTTAATTGCGGGAGGGCCAAGGGAGCAGTACTTC.

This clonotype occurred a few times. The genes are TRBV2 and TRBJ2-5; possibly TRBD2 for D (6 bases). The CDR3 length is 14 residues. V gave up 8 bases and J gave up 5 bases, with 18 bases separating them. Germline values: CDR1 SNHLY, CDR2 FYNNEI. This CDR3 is CASQPRREMETQYF. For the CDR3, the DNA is TGTGCCAGCCAACCCAGGAGGGAAATGGAGACCCAGTACTTC.

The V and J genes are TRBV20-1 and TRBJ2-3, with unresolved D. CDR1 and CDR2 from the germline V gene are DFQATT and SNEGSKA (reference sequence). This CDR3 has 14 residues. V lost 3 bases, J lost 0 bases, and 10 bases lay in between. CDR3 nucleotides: TGCAGTGCTAGTTCCCGGGCCAGCACAGATACGCAGTATTTT. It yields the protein CSASSRASTDTQYF.

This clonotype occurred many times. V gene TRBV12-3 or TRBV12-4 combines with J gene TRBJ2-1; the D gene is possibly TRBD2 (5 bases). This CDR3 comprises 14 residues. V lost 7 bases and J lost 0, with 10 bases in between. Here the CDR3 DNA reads TGTGCCAGCACGCGGGTGAGCTCCTACAATGAGCAGTTCTTC. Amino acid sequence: CASTRVSSYNEQFF.

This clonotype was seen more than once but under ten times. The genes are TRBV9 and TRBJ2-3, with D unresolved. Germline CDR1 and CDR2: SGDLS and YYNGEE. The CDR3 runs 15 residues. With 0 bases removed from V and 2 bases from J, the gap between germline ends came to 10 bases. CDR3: CASSVEPGNTDTQYF. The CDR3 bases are TGTGCCAGCAGCGTAGAACCGGGCAACACAGATACGCAGTATTTT.

CDR3 amino acids: CASSQESKPRDEQYF. CDR3 sequence (DNA): TGTGCCAGCAGCCAAGAGTCAAAACCCAGAGACGAGCAGTACTTC. V is TRBV3-1 and J is TRBJ2-7; D ambiguous. Trimming took 0 bases from V and 5 from J, leaving 14 bases between them. Germline V CDR1 and CDR2: LGHDT, YNNKEL (reference sequence). The CDR3 is 15 amino acids.

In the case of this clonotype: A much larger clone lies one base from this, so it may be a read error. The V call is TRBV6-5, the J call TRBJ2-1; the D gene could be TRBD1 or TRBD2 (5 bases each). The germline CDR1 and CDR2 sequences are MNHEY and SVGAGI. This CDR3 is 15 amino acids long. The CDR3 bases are TGTGCCAGCAGTTACTCTCCGGGGCAGTACAATGGGCAGTTCTTC. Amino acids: CASSYSPGQYNGQFF.

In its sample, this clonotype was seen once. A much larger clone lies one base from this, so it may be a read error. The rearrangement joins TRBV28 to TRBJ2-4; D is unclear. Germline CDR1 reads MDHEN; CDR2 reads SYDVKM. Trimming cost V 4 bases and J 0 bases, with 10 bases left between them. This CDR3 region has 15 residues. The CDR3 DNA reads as TGTGCCAGCAGTTCCGCGTCGCAAGCCAAAAACATTCAGTACTTC. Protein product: CASSSASQAKNIQYF.